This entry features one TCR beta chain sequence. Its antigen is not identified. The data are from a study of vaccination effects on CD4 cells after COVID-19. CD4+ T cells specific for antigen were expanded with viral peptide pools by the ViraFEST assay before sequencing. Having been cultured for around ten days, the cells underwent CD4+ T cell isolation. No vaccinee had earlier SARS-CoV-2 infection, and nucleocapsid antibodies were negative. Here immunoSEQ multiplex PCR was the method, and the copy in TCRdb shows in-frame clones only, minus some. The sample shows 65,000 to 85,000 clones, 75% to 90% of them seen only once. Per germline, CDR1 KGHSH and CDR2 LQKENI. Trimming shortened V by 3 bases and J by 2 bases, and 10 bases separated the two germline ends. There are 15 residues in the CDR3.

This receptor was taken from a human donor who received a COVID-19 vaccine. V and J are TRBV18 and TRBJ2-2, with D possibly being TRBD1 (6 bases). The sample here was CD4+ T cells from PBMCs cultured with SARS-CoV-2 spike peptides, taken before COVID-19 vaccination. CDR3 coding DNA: TGTGCCAGCTCACCCGGACAGATAAACACCGGGGAGCTGTTTTTT. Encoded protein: CASSPGQINTGELFF.